One T cell receptor (beta chain) is described in this entry. The CDR3 is 15 residues long. Germline V gives CDR1 SGDLS, CDR2 YYNGEE. V shed 4 bases, J shed 5 bases, and the junction held 9 bases outside the gene matches. The sample belongs to a study of blood T cell repertoires in COVID-19. The overall study: Samples taken during acute and convalescent COVID-19 were collected in the United States, Italy and Spain. Sources were T cells, B-cell-depleted T cells, or PBMCs; the material itself was cDNA or gDNA.

Original handling: The assay estimated nucleated cells by amplifying reference gene primers. Repertoires were generated with immunoSEQ multiplex PCR, while TCRdb's copy carries only in-frame clones and drops some. The V and J calls and clone size are taken from that table; D and trimming were inferred from the DNA. This sample carries 130,000 to 150,000 clones, around 81% of them seen once, and the ten largest clones take more than 8%. The chain carries TRBV9 and TRBJ2-5, with 9 bases lining up with TRBD2. Sequencing used peripheral blood. The clonotype was recovered from a human donor in a cohort sampled during active COVID-19. This CDR3 is CASSPSGRTEETQYF. The DNA of the CDR3 is TGTGCCAGCAGCCCGAGCGGGAGGACGGAGGAGACCCAGTACTTC.